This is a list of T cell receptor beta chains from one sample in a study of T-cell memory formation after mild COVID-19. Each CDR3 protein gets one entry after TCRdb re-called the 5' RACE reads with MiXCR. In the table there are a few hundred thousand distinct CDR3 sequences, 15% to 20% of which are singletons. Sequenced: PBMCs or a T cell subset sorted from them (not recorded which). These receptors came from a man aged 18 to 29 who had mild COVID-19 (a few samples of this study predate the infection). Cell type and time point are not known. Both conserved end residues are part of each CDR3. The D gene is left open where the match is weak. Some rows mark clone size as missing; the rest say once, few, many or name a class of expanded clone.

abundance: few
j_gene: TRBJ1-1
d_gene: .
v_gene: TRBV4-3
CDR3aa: CASSQDSGELEAFF
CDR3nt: TGCGCCAGCAGCCAAGATAGCGGAGAACTTGAAGCTTTCTTT

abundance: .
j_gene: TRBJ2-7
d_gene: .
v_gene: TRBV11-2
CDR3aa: CASSNGRNLYEQYF
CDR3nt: TGTGCCAGCAGCAATGGAAGGAATCTCTACGAGCAGTACTTC

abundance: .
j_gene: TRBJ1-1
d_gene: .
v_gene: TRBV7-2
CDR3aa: CASSLGGFNTEAFF
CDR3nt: TGTGCCAGCAGCCTGGGAGGGTTTAACACTGAAGCTTTCTTT

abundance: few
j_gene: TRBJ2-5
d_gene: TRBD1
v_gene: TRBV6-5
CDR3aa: CASSYLKGAETQYF
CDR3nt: TGTGCCAGCAGTTATCTTAAGGGGGCAGAGACCCAGTACTTC

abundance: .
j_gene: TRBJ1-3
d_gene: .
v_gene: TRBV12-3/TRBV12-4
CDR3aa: CASSLDTADNTIYF
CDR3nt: TGTGCCAGCAGTTTAGATACGGCGGACAACACCATATATTTT

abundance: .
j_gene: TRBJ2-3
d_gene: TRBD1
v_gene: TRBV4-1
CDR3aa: CASSPDRVYNTQYF
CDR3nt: TGCGCCAGTTCGCCTGACAGGGTCTATAATACGCAGTATTTT

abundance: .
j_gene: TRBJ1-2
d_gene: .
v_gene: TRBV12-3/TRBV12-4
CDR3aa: CASTLISEGYTF
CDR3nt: TGTGCCAGCACCCTCATCTCGGAAGGCTACACCTTC

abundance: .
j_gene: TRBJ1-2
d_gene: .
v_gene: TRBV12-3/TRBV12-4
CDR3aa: CASSPGGDNTF
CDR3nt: TGTGCCAGCAGCCCGGGGGGTGACAACACCTTC

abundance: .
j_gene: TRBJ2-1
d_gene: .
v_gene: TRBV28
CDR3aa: CASSLPSRRRFF
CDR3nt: TGTGCCAGCAGCCTTCCTTCCCGCCGGCGGTTCTTC

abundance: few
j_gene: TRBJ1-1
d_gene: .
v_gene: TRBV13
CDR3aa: CASSLEGRSEAFF
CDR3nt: TGTGCCAGCAGCTTGGAGGGGAGAAGTGAAGCTTTCTTT

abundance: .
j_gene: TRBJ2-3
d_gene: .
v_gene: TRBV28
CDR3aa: CASSQRGTFWANTDTQYF
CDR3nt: TGTGCCAGCAGCCAACGGGGGACCTTTTGGGCCAACACAGATACGCAGTATTTT

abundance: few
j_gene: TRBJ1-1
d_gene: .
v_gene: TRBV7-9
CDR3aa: CASSLPPPRNTEAFF
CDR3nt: TGTGCCAGCAGCTTACCCCCTCCACGGAACACTGAAGCTTTCTTT

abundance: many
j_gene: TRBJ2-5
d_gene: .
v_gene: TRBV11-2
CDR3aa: CASSLGLEETQYF
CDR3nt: TGTGCCAGCAGCTTAGGCTTAGAAGAGACCCAGTACTTC

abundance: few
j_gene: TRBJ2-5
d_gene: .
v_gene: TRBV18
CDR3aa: CASSPQYQETQYF
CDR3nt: TGTGCCAGCTCACCCCAGTACCAAGAGACCCAGTACTTC

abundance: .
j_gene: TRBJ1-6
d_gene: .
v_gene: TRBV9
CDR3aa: CASSPLGDSPLHF
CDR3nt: TGTGCCAGCAGCCCCCTGGGGGACTCACCCCTCCACTTT

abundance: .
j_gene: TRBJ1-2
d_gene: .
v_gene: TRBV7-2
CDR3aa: CASSRGKGRYGYTF
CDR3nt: TGTGCCAGCAGCAGGGGGAAAGGGAGGTATGGCTACACCTTC

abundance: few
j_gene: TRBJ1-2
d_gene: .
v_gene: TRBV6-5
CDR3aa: CASSWTGWGDYGYTF
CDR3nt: TGTGCCAGCAGTTGGACCGGATGGGGGGACTATGGCTACACCTTC

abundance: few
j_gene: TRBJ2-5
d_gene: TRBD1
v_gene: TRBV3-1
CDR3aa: CASSQGGPGGQETQYF
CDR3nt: TGTGCCAGCAGCCAAGGGGGGCCAGGGGGACAAGAGACCCAGTACTTC

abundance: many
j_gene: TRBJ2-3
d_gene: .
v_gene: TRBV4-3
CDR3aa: CASSQAPDSQKYF
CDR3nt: TGCGCCAGCAGCCAAGCCCCGGACTCCCAAAAGTATTTT

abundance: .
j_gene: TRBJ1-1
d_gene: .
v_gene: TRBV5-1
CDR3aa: CASSVDRLNTEAFF
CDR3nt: TGCGCCAGCAGCGTCGACAGGTTGAACACTGAAGCTTTCTTT

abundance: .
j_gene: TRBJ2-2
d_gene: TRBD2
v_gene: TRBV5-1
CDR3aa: CASSQDSGGADTGELFF
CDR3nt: TGCGCCAGCAGCCAAGATAGCGGGGGGGCCGACACCGGGGAGCTGTTTTTT

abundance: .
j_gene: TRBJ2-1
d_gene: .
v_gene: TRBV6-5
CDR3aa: CASSPLRQRHNEQFF
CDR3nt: TGTGCCAGCAGTCCCCTGCGGCAGCGCCACAATGAGCAGTTCTTC

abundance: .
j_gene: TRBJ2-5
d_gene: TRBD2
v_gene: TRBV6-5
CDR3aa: CASRNPGGLETQYF
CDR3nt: TGTGCCAGCAGAAACCCGGGGGGGCTGGAGACCCAGTACTTC

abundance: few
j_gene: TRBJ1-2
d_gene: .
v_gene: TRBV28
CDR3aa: CASRPGGYGYTF
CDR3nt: TGTGCCAGCAGACCCGGGGGTTACGGCTACACCTTC

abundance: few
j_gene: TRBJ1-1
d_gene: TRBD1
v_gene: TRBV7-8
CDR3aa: CASSLGILLDRDNTEAFF
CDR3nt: TGTGCCAGCAGCTTAGGAATCCTATTGGACAGGGATAACACTGAAGCTTTCTTT

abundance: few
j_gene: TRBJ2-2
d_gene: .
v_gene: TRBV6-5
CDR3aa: CASSLSQGTGELFF
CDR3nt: TGTGCCAGCAGTCTAAGTCAAGGCACCGGGGAGCTGTTTTTT

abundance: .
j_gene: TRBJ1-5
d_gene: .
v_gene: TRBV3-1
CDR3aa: CASSQEQGNQPQHF
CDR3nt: TGTGCCAGCAGCCAGGAACAGGGAAATCAGCCCCAGCATTTT

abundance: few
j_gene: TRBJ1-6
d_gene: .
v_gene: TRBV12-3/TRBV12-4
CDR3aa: CASSLAAGTPLHF
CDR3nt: TGTGCCAGCAGTTTAGCCGCAGGTACACCCCTCCACTTT

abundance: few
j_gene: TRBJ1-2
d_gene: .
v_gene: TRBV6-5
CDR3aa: CASSYTGPNYGYTF
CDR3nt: TGTGCCAGCAGTTATACAGGCCCGAACTATGGCTACACCTTC

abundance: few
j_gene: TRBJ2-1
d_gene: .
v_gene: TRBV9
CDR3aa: CASSVEPEPGNTEQFF
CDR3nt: TGTGCCAGCAGCGTAGAGCCGGAACCGGGGAACACTGAGCAGTTCTTC

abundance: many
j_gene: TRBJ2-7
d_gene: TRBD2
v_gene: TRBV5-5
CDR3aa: CASSWIAGETLGQYF
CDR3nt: TGTGCCAGCAGCTGGATAGCGGGGGAGACACTGGGGCAGTACTTC

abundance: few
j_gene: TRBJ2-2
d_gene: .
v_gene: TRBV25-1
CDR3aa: CASSGNRDNTGELFF
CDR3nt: TGTGCCAGCAGTGGAAACAGGGACAACACCGGGGAGCTGTTTTTT

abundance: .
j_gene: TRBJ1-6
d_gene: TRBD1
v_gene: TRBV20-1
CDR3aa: CSAAVGQGWTSPLHF
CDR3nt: TGCAGTGCGGCCGTCGGACAGGGGTGGACTTCACCCCTCCACTTT

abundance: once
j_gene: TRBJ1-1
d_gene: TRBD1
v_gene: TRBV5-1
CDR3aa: CASSPTGGAEAFF
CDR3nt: TGCGCCAGCAGTCCCACAGGGGGAGCTGAAGCTTTCTTT

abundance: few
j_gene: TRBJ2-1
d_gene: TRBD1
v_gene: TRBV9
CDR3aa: CASSFGQGASVRNEQFF
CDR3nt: TGTGCCAGCAGCTTCGGACAGGGGGCATCTGTCCGCAATGAGCAGTTCTTC

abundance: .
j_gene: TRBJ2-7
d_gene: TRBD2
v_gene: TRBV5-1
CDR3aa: CASSLASSGAISYEQYF
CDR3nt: TGCGCCAGCAGCTTGGCCTCTAGCGGGGCCATTTCCTACGAGCAGTACTTC

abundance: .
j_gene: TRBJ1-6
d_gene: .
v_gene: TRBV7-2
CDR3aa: CASSFSPRANSPLHF
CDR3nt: TGTGCCAGCAGCTTTTCCCCTCGGGCAAATTCACCCCTCCACTTT

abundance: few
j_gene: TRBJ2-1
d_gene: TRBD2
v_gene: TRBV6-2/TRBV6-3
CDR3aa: CASMRGGSRDEQFF
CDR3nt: TGTGCCAGCATGCGGGGGGGCAGTCGGGATGAGCAGTTCTTC

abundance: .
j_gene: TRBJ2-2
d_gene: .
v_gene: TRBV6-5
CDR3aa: CASSYWVGQTSTGELFF
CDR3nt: TGTGCCAGCAGTTACTGGGTTGGGCAGACAAGCACCGGGGAGCTGTTTTTT

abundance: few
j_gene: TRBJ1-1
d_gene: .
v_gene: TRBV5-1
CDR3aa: CASSLEALMNTEAFF
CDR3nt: TGCGCCAGCAGCTTGGAGGCTCTAATGAACACTGAAGCTTTCTTT

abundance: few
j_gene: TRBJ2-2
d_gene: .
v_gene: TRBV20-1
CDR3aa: CSAAWPNTGELFF
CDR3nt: TGCAGTGCTGCGTGGCCGAACACCGGGGAGCTGTTTTTT

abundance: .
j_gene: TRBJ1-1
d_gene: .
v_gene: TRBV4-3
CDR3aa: CASSHVGRWNTEAFF
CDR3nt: TGCGCCAGCAGCCATGTAGGGAGGTGGAACACTGAAGCTTTCTTT

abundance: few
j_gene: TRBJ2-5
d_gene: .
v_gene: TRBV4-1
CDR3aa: CASSPESMSETQYF
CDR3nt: TGCGCCAGCAGCCCGGAGTCCATGTCGGAGACCCAGTACTTC

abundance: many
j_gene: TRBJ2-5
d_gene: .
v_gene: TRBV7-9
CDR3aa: CASSPPQGAETQYF
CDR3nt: TGTGCCAGCAGCCCCCCCCAGGGAGCGGAGACCCAGTACTTC